This T cell receptor beta chain was documented in a study of OX40 agonist ivuxolimab in advanced cancers. Overall study context: One hepatocellular carcinoma and two cutaneous melanoma patients partially responded. Study conclusions and caveats: Patients who responded partially at 0.1-3.0 mg/kg showed clonal expansion ranking among the lowest.

Trimming cost V 7 bases and J 4 bases; bases outside gene matches: 7. Germline values: CDR1 SGHRS, CDR2 YFSETQ. This CDR3 has 15 amino acids. With respect to this clone: What it binds is not known.

TCRdb's table, derived via immunoSEQ multiplex PCR, lists solely in-frame clones and lacks some. The table lists 25,000 to 35,000 clones, around 83% of them singletons. Sequences were derived from CD4+ or CD8+ T cells sorted from blood, sampled in a trial of the OX40 agonist ivuxolimab. The chain recombines TRBV5-1 with TRBJ2-2; 10 nucleotides match TRBD2. The receptor was isolated from an adult with an advanced solid tumor such as melanoma, head and neck, liver or kidney cancer. The CDR3 here is CASASGGATTGELFF. The CDR3 DNA is TGCGCCAGCGCAAGCGGGGGGGCTACCACCGGGGAGCTGTTTTTT.